The rows below give T cell receptor beta chains drawn from one sample of a study of T cell changes during pregnancy in multiple sclerosis. The method was immunoSEQ multiplex PCR; TCRdb's version includes in-frame clones alone and lacks a portion of them. The table has 70,000 to 95,000 clones, 85% to 95% seen once. The sample was peripheral blood, taken in the first trimester of pregnancy. The receptors originated from a female donor with multiple sclerosis, enrolled in a pregnancy study. The CDR3 runs from the conserved cysteine through the conserved F or W. A D gene is named only where the DNA matches it firmly. Size tells how often a clone was seen (once, few, many) or the class of an expanded clone, and some rows leave it out.

>TRBJ1-5|TRBV10-3|.|.
TGTGCCATCAGTGAGTCCCGACAGGTGAATCAGCCCCAGCATTTT
CAISESRQVNQPQHF
>TRBJ2-2|TRBV18|.|TRBD1
TGTGCCAGCTCATCGGACAGGGAGATCACCGGGGAGCTGTTTTTT
CASSSDREITGELFF
>TRBJ1-3|TRBV5-8|.|TRBD1
TGTGCCAGCTCCCATGCGGACAGGGAGGGGAACACCATATATTTT
CASSHADREGNTIYF
>TRBJ2-7|TRBV5-1|once|.
TGCGCCAGCAGCTTCGCGGGGAACCTCGAAGACGAGCAGTACTTC
CASSFAGNLEDEQYF
>TRBJ2-5|TRBV12-2|once|.
TGTGCAAGTCGCACCCAGATGTACTTC
CASRTQMYF
>TRBJ1-2|TRBV30|.|.
TGTGCCTGGAGTGTTAACTCATACTATGGCTACACCTTC
CAWSVNSYYGYTF
>TRBJ2-7|TRBV7-9|.|.
TGTGCCAGCAGCTTACCCCAAACTGGGCTTTCCTACGAGCAGTACTTC
CASSLPQTGLSYEQYF
>TRBJ2-2|TRBV7-9|.|TRBD2
TGTGCCAGCAGCTCGAATAGACTAGCGGGGTTTGGCACCGGGGAGCTGTTTTTT
CASSSNRLAGFGTGELFF
>TRBJ2-1|TRBV5-1|.|TRBD2
TGCGCCAGCAGCCCCCGTGGAAAGACTAGCGGGGGGGGTAGGGATGAGCAGTTCTTC
CASSPRGKTSGGGRDEQFF
>TRBJ1-1|TRBV6-1|.|.
TGTGCCAGCAAGAGCCCTGGGGCGTTTGAAGCTTTCTTT
CASKSPGAFEAFF
>TRBJ1-4|TRBV6-1|.|.
TGTGCCAGCAGTGAAGCGCTGGGGGGAACTAATGAAAAACTGTTTTTT
CASSEALGGTNEKLFF
>TRBJ1-5|TRBV6-8|.|TRBD1
TGTGCCAGCAGTATACAGGGGAGGTTCAATCAGCCCCAGCATTTT
CASSIQGRFNQPQHF
>TRBJ1-5|TRBV6-5|.|.
TGTGCCAGCAGTTATCAGGGTCATCAGCCCCAGCATTTT
CASSYQGHQPQHF
>TRBJ2-7|TRBV23-1|.|TRBD1
TGCGCCAGCAGTACCGGGACAGGGGGCTACGAGCAGTACTTC
CASSTGTGGYEQYF
>TRBJ1-2|TRBV5-6|.|TRBD1
TGTGCCAGCAGCACAACAGGGGTAGACTATGGCTACACCTTC
CASSTTGVDYGYTF
>TRBJ2-7|TRBV19|.|TRBD2
TGTGCCAGTGGCCAGCCAAGAGCAGCGGGGTCCTACGAGCAGTACTTC
CASGQPRAAGSYEQYF
>TRBJ1-2|TRBV30|.|.
TGTGCCTGGACCCTGGATGGGGGGTATGGCTACACCTTC
CAWTLDGGYGYTF
>TRBJ1-2|TRBV28|.|.
TGTGCCAGCAGTTTAGTGGCAGGGGACTATGGCTACACCTTC
CASSLVAGDYGYTF
>TRBJ2-5|TRBV5-1|once|.
TGCGCCAGCAGCTTCAAAGAGACCCAGTACTTC
CASSFKETQYF
>TRBJ2-2|TRBV6-5|.|TRBD2
TGTGCCAGCAGTTTCCAGGGACTAGCAGACACCGGGGAGCTGTTTTTT
CASSFQGLADTGELFF
>TRBJ2-7|TRBV7-9|.|.
TGTGCCAGCAGCTTTCGGGGGAACGAGCAGTACTTC
CASSFRGNEQYF
>TRBJ1-1|TRBV6-6|.|.
TGTGCCAGCAGTTCCCCCCGGGGAATGAACACTGAAGCTTTCTTT
CASSSPRGMNTEAFF
>TRBJ2-5|TRBV7-2|.|.
TGTGCCAGCAGCTTAGTATTAGGGGCGCAGACCCAGTACTTC
CASSLVLGAQTQYF
>TRBJ1-5|TRBV6-5|once|.
TGTGCCAGCAGTTATAAAAGGGGCGGTCAGCCCCAGCATTTT
CASSYKRGGQPQHF
>TRBJ2-2|TRBV5-1|.|.
TGCGCCAGCAGCTTGGCTACAGGGTTAAGCACCGGGGAGCTGTTTTTT
CASSLATGLSTGELFF
>TRBJ1-2|TRBV14|.|.
TGTGCCAGCAGCCCTGGGGGGACGAGCTACACCTTC
CASSPGGTSYTF
>TRBJ2-1|TRBV7-2|once|TRBD2
TGTGCCAGCAGCTTACGGCCACTAGCGGGGGGGGACAATGAGCAGTTCTTC
CASSLRPLAGGDNEQFF
>TRBJ2-7|TRBV9|.|.
TGTGCCAGCAGCGCGTTAACAGGGCCCGAGCAGTACTTC
CASSALTGPEQYF
>TRBJ2-1|TRBV2|.|TRBD1
TGTGCCAGCCAGTTCCAGGGGGTGGGTGAGCAGTTCTTC
CASQFQGVGEQFF
>TRBJ1-6|TRBV6-5|.|.
TGTGCCAACCAGGCCAGCTCCTATAATTCACCCCTCCACTTT
CANQASSYNSPLHF
>TRBJ2-2|TRBV11-3|.|.
TGTGCCAGCAGCTTCGGGATCACCGGGGAGCTGTTTTTT
CASSFGITGELFF
>TRBJ1-5|TRBV13|.|.
TGTGCCAGCAGCTTAGGGAGCAGCAATCAGCCCCAGCATTTT
CASSLGSSNQPQHF
>TRBJ1-4|TRBV4-1|.|.
TGCGCCAGCAGCCAAGGGCAGTTAGGGGGAAAACTGTTTTTT
CASSQGQLGGKLFF
>TRBJ1-1|TRBV7-3|once|.
TGTGCCAGCAGCTCGGTTTCGGAGGTTGAAGCTTTCTTT
CASSSVSEVEAFF
>TRBJ2-1|TRBV7-3|.|.
TGTGCCAGCAGCCTAAACACCGGGAGCTACAATGAGCAGTTCTTC
CASSLNTGSYNEQFF
>TRBJ1-1|TRBV6-6|once|.
TGTGCCAGCAGTTATGGGGGGACCGAGGCGGTCACTGAAGCTTTCTTT
CASSYGGTEAVTEAFF
>TRBJ1-1|TRBV19|.|TRBD1
TGTGCCAGTAGTACCCGACAGGGGGTGAACACTGAAGCTTTCTTT
CASSTRQGVNTEAFF
>TRBJ1-2|TRBV19|.|.
TGTGCCAGTAGTATACGGCCAGGGATTAACTATGGCTACACCTTC
CASSIRPGINYGYTF
>TRBJ2-3|TRBV6-4|.|.
TGTGCCAGCAGCGTTAGCGGCACAGATACGCAGTATTTT
CASSVSGTDTQYF
>TRBJ2-5|TRBV2|.|TRBD2
TGTGCCAGCAGTGAAAATGAAGCGGGGGTTCAAGAGACCCAGTACTTC
CASSENEAGVQETQYF
>TRBJ2-5|TRBV9|.|TRBD2
TGTGCCAGCAGCGTACTAACTAGCGGGGTCGAGACCCAGTACTTC
CASSVLTSGVETQYF
>TRBJ1-1|TRBV7-9|.|.
TGTGCCAGCAGCACAATCCCGGGGACTGAAGCTTTCTTT
CASSTIPGTEAFF
>TRBJ2-7|TRBV4-1|.|.
TGCGCCAGCAGCCAAGGGGAGTTCTACGAGCAGTACTTC
CASSQGEFYEQYF
>TRBJ1-6|TRBV30|once|.
TGTGCCAAGAAGGGGGAGCGACCTAATTCACCCCTCCACTTT
CAKKGERPNSPLHF
>TRBJ2-7|TRBV4-1|.|TRBD1
TGCGCCAGCAGCAATCAACCCGGGACAGCAGTGGTATACGAGCAGTACTTC
CASSNQPGTAVVYEQYF
>TRBJ2-1|TRBV19|.|TRBD2
TGTGCCAGTAGTATAGGTGGTAGCGGGGACAATGAGCAGTTCTTC
CASSIGGSGDNEQFF
>TRBJ2-5|TRBV2|.|.
TGTGCCAGCAGTATGAAGGGGGAGACCCAGTACTTC
CASSMKGETQYF
>TRBJ1-1|TRBV27|once|.
TGTGCCAGCAGTTTCCAGGGGTTCAACACTGAAGCTTTCTTT
CASSFQGFNTEAFF
>TRBJ2-7|TRBV7-2|.|TRBD2
TGTGCCAGCAGCTTAGATAGCGGGGGGAGCTCCTACGAGCAGTACTTC
CASSLDSGGSSYEQYF
>TRBJ1-1|TRBV11-2|once|.
TGTGCCAGCAGCTTAGATTCGTGGGGCGGGAACACTGAAGCTTTCTTT
CASSLDSWGGNTEAFF
>TRBJ2-5|TRBV9|.|.
TGTGCCAGCAGCGTAGGGGAGGGGGGTTATGGGGAGACCCAGTACTTC
CASSVGEGGYGETQYF
>TRBJ1-1|TRBV7-9|.|TRBD1
TGTGCCAGCAGTTACGACCCCGGACAGGGACCCATGAACACTGAAGCTTTCTTT
CASSYDPGQGPMNTEAFF
>TRBJ1-1|TRBV9|.|.
TGTGCCAGCAGCGTAGGCAACAGACAGGTATTGGGTGAAGCTTTCTTT
CASSVGNRQVLGEAFF
>TRBJ2-5|TRBV19|.|.
TGTGCCAGTAGTTCCCCGGGTGAACTGGAGACCCAGTACTTC
CASSSPGELETQYF